The present entry profiles one T cell receptor (beta chain) with its context. As yet, its antigen is unknown. Healthy Caucasian individuals made up all the donors. TCRdb used MiXCR to reprocess the 5' RACE reads, holding one entry per CDR3 protein. The sample carries roughly 1,500,000 distinct CDR3 sequences, around 33% recorded once. This specimen belongs to a study of identical twins. Study conclusions and caveats: Models predicted less out-of-frame TCR alpha sharing in monozygotic twins than was found. Its conclusions, products of cross-sectional statistical analysis, did not come from following the same donors. Clonotypes of the beta chain that were abundant in cord blood carried fewer insertions (memory repertoires showed none).

Per the germline V gene, CDR1 is MNHEY and CDR2 is SMNVEV (reference sequence). The CDR3 totals 15 residues. With 6 bases removed from V and 6 bases from J, the gap between germline ends came to 18 bases. The sequencing sample was made of cord blood. The chain couples TRBV27 to TRBJ1-5; D possibly corresponds to TRBD1 (5 bases). The sequence was obtained from a newborn girl in good health. DNA for the CDR3: TGTGCCAGCAGAGGGGACCGGTCTTCTGGTCAGCCCCAGCATTTT. Encoded protein: CASRGDRSSGQPQHF.